The subject of this entry is one T cell receptor (beta chain). No antigen is known for it. This sample was taken from a study of STAT5B mutations in CD4+ large granular lymphocyte leukemia. Across the whole study: Healthy donors showed HLA-associated enrichment of the CDR3 'QG' motif. Study conclusions and caveats: Main leukemic clonotypes were patient-specific, but around 25% appeared at low frequency elsewhere. Compared with healthy controls (2/35), patient top clones favored TRBV06 (8/27).

Data came from immunoSEQ multiplex PCR; TCRdb stores just in-frame clones and leaves some out. The profile shows about 30,000 clones, about 77% of them singletons. The germline gives CDR1 SEHNR, CDR2 FQNEAQ (reference sequence). V lost 6 bases to trimming and J lost 7 bases; unmatched junction nucleotides: 7. The CDR3 length is 15 residues. The chain uses TRBV7-9 and TRBJ2-3; 13 bases are a match to TRBD2. The sample consisted of CD4+ T cells from blood buffy coats. The receptor was derived from a human donor in good health. The CDR3 region has the DNA TGTGCCAGCAGGGCTACTAGCGGGAGGGCCAATACGCAGTATTTT. Protein: CASRATSGRANTQYF.